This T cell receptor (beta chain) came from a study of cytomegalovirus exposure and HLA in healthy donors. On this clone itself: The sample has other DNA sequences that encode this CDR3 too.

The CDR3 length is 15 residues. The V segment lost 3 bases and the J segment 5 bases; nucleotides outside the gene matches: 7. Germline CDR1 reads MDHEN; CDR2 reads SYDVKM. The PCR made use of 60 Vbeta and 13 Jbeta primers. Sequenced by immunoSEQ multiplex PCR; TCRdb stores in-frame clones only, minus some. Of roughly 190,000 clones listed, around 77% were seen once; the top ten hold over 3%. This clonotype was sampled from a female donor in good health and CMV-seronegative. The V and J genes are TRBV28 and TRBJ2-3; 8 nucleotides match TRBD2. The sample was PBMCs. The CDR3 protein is CASSFRGGRRDTQYF. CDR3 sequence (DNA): TGTGCCAGCAGTTTCCGGGGGGGGCGTCGAGATACGCAGTATTTT. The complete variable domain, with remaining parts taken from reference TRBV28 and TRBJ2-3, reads DVKVTQSSRYLVKRTGEKVFLECVQDMDHENMFWYRQDPGLGLRLIYFSYDVKMKEKGDIPEGYSVSREKKERFSLILESASTNQTSMYLCASSFRGGRRDTQYFGPGTRLTVL.